Below are 18 T cell receptor beta chains sequenced from a single sample in a study of cytomegalovirus exposure and HLA in healthy donors (dated by TCRdb to about 2017). The protocol used for the library was the immunoSEQ multiplex PCR assay. A mixture of 60 forward primers for TCR Vbeta segments and 13 reverse primers for TCR Jbeta segments was used in the multiplex PCR. TCRdb mirrors the immuneACCESS table, restricted to in-frame sequences. Some clones are absent from its copies; in checked studies, under half trace to an unresolved V gene, and the reason for the others is unknown. Within this sample are 110,000 to 150,000 clones, with about 72% of them counted one time only. Approximately 2% of the sample is taken by the ten largest. Input material: PBMCs. Receptor source: a man aged 35 to 55 in good health and CMV-seronegative.

The chain is built from TRBV9 and TRBJ2-2; D gene unclear. The germline V gene has CDR1 SGDLS and CDR2 YYNGEE. V gave up 4 bases and J gave up 6 bases, with 10 bases separating them. The CDR3 is made up of 13 amino acids. The DNA for the CDR3 is TGTGCCAGCAGCCCGACTCGACCCGGGGAGCTGTTTTTT. Translated: CASSPTRPGELFF.

The chain employs TRBV27 and TRBJ2-7, with 8 positions matching TRBD1. This CDR3 region has 14 residues. Germline V CDR1 and CDR2: MNHEY, SMNVEV (reference sequence). The V and J ends lost 4 bases and 1 base, in that order; junction bases with no gene match: 3. The CDR3 reads CASSSRTGSYEQYF. DNA of the CDR3: TGTGCCAGCAGTTCTAGGACAGGGTCCTACGAGCAGTACTTC.

This chain connects TRBV15 to TRBJ2-1, with TRBD1 matching 8 bases. This CDR3 comprises 13 residues. Losses at the gene ends were 4 bases for V and 8 bases for J; bases not matched to a gene: 4. From germline, CDR1 is LNHNV and CDR2 YYDKDF (reference sequence). The CDR3 DNA follows: TGTGCCACCAGCACAGGACAGGGATATGAGCAGTTCTTC. Translated: CATSTGQGYEQFF.

This chain connects TRBV6-1 to TRBJ2-7; 7 bases line up with TRBD2. This CDR3 is 14 amino acids long. The V gene's germline CDR1 is MNHNS and CDR2 SASEGT. V was pared by 4 bases and J by 6 bases, with 9 bases of the junction left unmatched. The CDR3 DNA reads TGTGCCAGCAGTGCCAACTCCCCGGGGGGCGAGCAGTACTTC. It translates to CASSANSPGGEQYF.

This clone came up a few times. The chain carries TRBV6-6 and TRBJ2-1, with 10 bases matching TRBD1. Germline V gene sequence: CDR1 MNHNY, CDR2 SVGAGI (reference sequence). This CDR3 spans 14 amino acids. The junction had 13 bases not matched to a gene; V was cut back by 5 bases and J by 15 bases. CDR3 bases: TGTGCCAGCAGTCGACGTCCGGGACAGGGGTTTGCGTTCTTC. This codes for CASSRRPGQGFAFF.

The chain combines TRBV19 with TRBJ2-7; TRBD2 agrees at 9 bases. Trimming cost V 4 bases and J 3 bases; bases outside gene matches: 7. CDR3 length: 15 residues. CDR1 is LNHDA, CDR2 SQIVND, per germline (reference sequence). In DNA form, the CDR3 reads TGTGCCAGTAGTACAGGCCCGACTAGCGGCTACGAGCAGTACTTC. It translates to CASSTGPTSGYEQYF.

The rearrangement links TRBV5-4 to TRBJ2-7; 9 bases fit TRBD1. V shed 4 bases and J 5 bases; nucleotides not matched to a gene: 7. CDR3 size: 14 residues. Germline V gene data show CDR1 as SGHNT and CDR2 as YYREEE (reference sequence). The CDR3 reads CASSKDRGGDEQYF. The CDR3 DNA follows: TGTGCCAGCAGCAAGGACAGGGGTGGCGACGAGCAGTACTTC.

The rearrangement links TRBV7-9 to TRBJ2-1; D is unresolved. Germline V gene data show CDR1 as SEHNR and CDR2 as FQNEAQ (reference sequence). The V and J ends lost 5 bases and 2 bases respectively, with 19 bases between them. This CDR3 is 17 amino acids long. CDR3 in amino acids: CASSTASRYRTYNEQFF. DNA of the CDR3: TGTGCCAGCAGCACCGCCTCCAGGTATAGAACCTACAATGAGCAGTTCTTC. Drawing the rest from reference TRBV7-9 and TRBJ2-1, the complete variable domain is DTGVSQNPRHKITKRGQNVTFRCDPISEHNRLYWYRQTLGQGPEFLTYFQNEAQLEKSRLLSDRFSAERPKGSFSTLEIQRTEQGDSAMYLCASSTASRYRTYNEQFFGPGTRLTVL.

The chain links TRBV4-1 to TRBJ2-3; D not resolved. Germline V gene sequence: CDR1 MGHRA, CDR2 YSYEKL. The CDR3 consists of 16 residues. Trimming cost V 1 base and J 4 bases, with 15 bases left between them. The CDR3 nucleotides read TGCGCCAGCAGCCAAGTAAATCTAGGTTTAGCAGATACGCAGTATTTT. It codes for CASSQVNLGLADTQYF.

The rearrangement uses TRBV18 and TRBJ2-1; TRBD2 matches 7 bases. Germline V gives CDR1 KGHSH, CDR2 LQKENI. The CDR3 runs 16 residues. V shed 0 bases, J shed 8 bases, and the junction held 10 bases outside the gene matches. CDR3 protein: CASSPPTAGDWYEQFF. The CDR3 bases are TGTGCCAGCTCACCACCCACGGCGGGAGATTGGTATGAGCAGTTCTTC.

The J gene is TRBJ1-1, the V gene TRBV9, with TRBD1 matching 7 bases. This CDR3 has 13 amino acids. Germline V gene data show CDR1 as SGDLS and CDR2 as YYNGEE. The trim removed 3 bases at V and 5 bases at J, leaving 4 bases unmatched. The CDR3 is CASSEGARTEAFF. CDR3 coding DNA: TGTGCCAGCAGCGAGGGGGCTCGGACTGAAGCTTTCTTT.

The V gene is TRBV30, the J gene TRBJ1-5; TRBD1 might be the D (6 bases). The CDR3 is 15 amino acids. Trimming removed 5 bases at V and 7 bases at J, with 21 bases between. Germline V CDR1 and CDR2: GTSNPN, SVGIG (reference sequence). The CDR3 DNA is TGTGCCTGGGGAGAAGGAACAGGGTCGGGGCAGCCCCAGCATTTT. This sequence encodes CAWGEGTGSGQPQHF.

The rearrangement links TRBV5-4 to TRBJ2-1; a possible D gene is TRBD2 (6 bases). This CDR3 is built from 15 residues. In germline, CDR1 is SGHNT, CDR2 YYREEE (reference sequence). V dropped 4 bases and J dropped 7 bases, with 18 bases sitting between them. CDR3 bases: TGTGCCAGCAGCCGGGACTCCCGGACCGGGAATGAGCAGTTCTTC. Protein: CASSRDSRTGNEQFF.

This clone was seen once. This chain uses TRBV5-1 with TRBJ2-5; the match to TRBD2 covers 10 bases. The CDR3 extends over 15 amino acids. CDR1 and CDR2 (germline): SGHRS, YFSETQ. Trimming removed 0 bases from V and 5 bases from J; junction bases left unmatched: 4. DNA for the CDR3: TGCGCCAGCAGCTTGGGAGCGGGGGGGATCGAGACCCAGTACTTC. Translating gives CASSLGAGGIETQYF. Supplemented by reference TRBV5-1 and TRBJ2-5, the full variable domain reads KAGVTQTPRYLIKTRGQQVTLSCSPISGHRSVSWYQQTPGQGLQFLFEYFSETQRNKGNFPGRFSGRQFSNSRSEMNVSTLELGDSALYLCASSLGAGGIETQYFGPGTRLLVL.

The chain combines TRBV6-1 with TRBJ1-1; D ambiguous. Trimming stripped 9 bases from V and 1 base from J, with 12 bases between. The CDR3 runs to 13 residues. The germline V gene has CDR1 MNHNS and CDR2 SASEGT. The DNA of the CDR3 is TGTGCCAGTCGACGGGTTCAGAACACTGAAGCTTTCTTT. Translation: CASRRVQNTEAFF.

The V call is TRBV27, the J call TRBJ2-6; a weak D match, TRBD1 (6 bases). Trimming left V 4 bases short and J 2 bases short, with 9 bases between. The CDR3 extends over 15 amino acids. CDR1 is MNHEY and CDR2 is SMNVEV in the germline V gene (reference sequence). This chain's CDR3 is CASSSRGTGANVLTF. Written as DNA, the CDR3 is TGTGCCAGCAGTTCCAGGGGAACTGGGGCCAACGTCCTGACTTTC.

The chain links TRBV4-1 to TRBJ2-7; D not resolved. Germline CDR1 is MGHRA and CDR2 is YSYEKL. CDR3 length equals 13 residues. V gave up 1 base and J gave up 7 bases, with 11 bases separating them. The CDR3 coding sequence is TGCGCCAGCAGCCAAGGACTGTCCTTGGAGCAGTACTTC. Its protein product is CASSQGLSLEQYF.

A word on this clone: At one end, the junction sequence differs from germline, possibly due to a read error. The chain combines TRBV6-5 with TRBJ1-5; TRBD1 might be the D (6 bases). The CDR3 extends over 16 amino acids. Looked up from germline, CDR1 is MNHEY and CDR2 is SVGAGI. The CDR3, as DNA: TGTGCCAGCAGTTACTCGAGGCAGGGGATCAATCAGCCCCAGAATTTT. Its translation: CASSYSRQGINQPQNF.